The 28 T cell receptor beta chains reported below all come from one sample, sequenced in a study of blood T cell repertoires in COVID-19. Clones were read by immunoSEQ multiplex PCR, and TCRdb kept only the in-frame ones, dropping some. This table has some 90,000 clones, 75% to 90% appearing once. Input material: peripheral blood. These receptors all come from a woman between 65 and 79 years old with acute or convalescent COVID-19.

V is TRBV4-1 and J is TRBJ2-7; 8 nucleotides match TRBD1. The CDR3 length is 16 residues. Germline-derived CDR1 and CDR2 are MGHRA and YSYEKL. J was trimmed by 1 base and V by 1 base; bases with no gene match: 6. CDR3 loop: CASSQVGRDRSYEQYF. The CDR3 nucleotides read TGCGCCAGCAGCCAAGTGGGGCGGGACAGGTCCTACGAGCAGTACTTC.

The gene calls are TRBV6-5 and TRBJ2-1; maybe TRBD2 (5 bases). Trimming left V 11 bases short and J 15 bases short, with 20 bases between. This CDR3 is built from 11 residues. Germline CDR1 reads MNHEY; CDR2 reads SVGAGI. The CDR3 protein is CAVTTTSWGFF. Here the CDR3 DNA reads TGTGCCGTGACGACTACTTCTTGGGGGTTCTTC.

The genes are TRBV2 and TRBJ1-4, with D unclear. Germline V gene lookup returns CDR1 SNHLY and CDR2 FYNNEI. V lost 7 bases and J lost 0, with 15 bases in between. This CDR3 comprises 16 residues. CDR3 amino acids: CASILGQAATNEKLFF. CDR3 sequence (DNA): TGTGCCAGCATCCTCGGTCAGGCTGCAACTAATGAAAAACTGTTTTTT.

The CDR3 protein is CASRKTGGLDEQYF. CDR3 DNA sequence: TGTGCCAGCCGCAAGACAGGGGGACTTGACGAGCAGTACTTC. The rearrangement links TRBV28 to TRBJ2-7, with TRBD1 matching over 9 bases. V lost 8 bases, J lost 5 bases, and 10 bases stayed unmatched. CDR3 length: 14 amino acids. Germline CDR1 reads MDHEN; CDR2 reads SYDVKM.

This clone was recorded once. The chain is built from TRBV9 and TRBJ1-2; D is undetermined. The CDR3 sequence is 15 residues long. Trimming stripped 1 base from V and 0 bases from J, with 10 bases between. Germline V gene data show CDR1 as SGDLS and CDR2 as YYNGEE. CDR3: CASSVNSHSNYGYTF. In DNA, the CDR3 is TGTGCCAGCAGCGTAAACAGCCACTCTAACTATGGCTACACCTTC.

The rearrangement joins TRBV23-1 to TRBJ1-2; D is possibly TRBD1 (5 bases). TRBV23-1 qualifies as an ORF whose function is uncertain. The CDR3 runs 17 residues. V was pared by 0 bases and J by 0 bases, with 14 bases between. CDR3 residues: CASSQSQGRASNYGYTF. In DNA form, the CDR3 reads TGCGCCAGCAGTCAATCCCAGGGAAGGGCCTCTAACTATGGCTACACCTTC.

The chain links TRBV11-2 to TRBJ1-1; TRBD1 might be the D (6 bases). This CDR3 has 15 residues. Deletions cut 4 bases from V and 4 bases from J, with 16 bases between. Germline CDR1 reads SGHAT; CDR2 reads FQNNGV. CDR3: CASSSGGTSGTEAFF. The CDR3 DNA is TGTGCCAGCAGCTCCGGTGGGACATCAGGCACTGAAGCTTTCTTT.

V usage is TRBV28 and J usage is TRBJ2-1; no firm D call. This CDR3 spans 12 amino acids. Trimming shortened V by 2 bases and J by 7 bases, and 6 bases separated the two germline ends. Germline CDR1 is MDHEN and CDR2 is SYDVKM. CDR3: CASSLTENEQFF. The CDR3 bases are TGTGCCAGCAGTTTAACAGAGAATGAGCAGTTCTTC.

The genes are TRBV2 and TRBJ2-1, with 14 bases lining up with TRBD2. The CDR3 is made up of 16 amino acids. The germline V gene encodes CDR1 SNHLY and CDR2 FYNNEI. With V trimmed by 5 bases and J by 8 bases, 8 bases remained unmatched. CDR3 coding DNA: TGTGCCAGCAGTCAAACCGGGACTAGCGGGAGCCATGAGCAGTTCTTC. This encodes CASSQTGTSGSHEQFF.

V usage is TRBV7-2 and J usage is TRBJ2-3, with D uncertain. This CDR3 has 14 residues. V dropped 2 bases and J dropped 6 bases, with 12 bases sitting between them. CDR1 is SGHTA and CDR2 is FQGNSA in the germline V gene. CDR3 in DNA: TGTGCCAGCAGCTTAACCATGTCGGAGGATACGCAGTATTTT. Protein sequence: CASSLTMSEDTQYF.

At least ten counts were recorded for this clone. V is TRBV7-2 and J is TRBJ1-2; D is perhaps TRBD1 (5 bases). This CDR3 is built from 13 residues. Deletions cut 2 bases from V and 4 bases from J, with 8 bases between. Germline CDR1 SGHTA, CDR2 FQGNSA. CDR3 sequence: CASSLRGLYGYTF. In DNA, the CDR3 is TGTGCCAGCAGCTTAAGGGGACTCTATGGCTACACCTTC.

This clone was seen a handful of times. CDR3 sequence: CSGSTGKDQPQHF. For the CDR3, the DNA is TGCAGCGGATCTACAGGGAAAGATCAGCCCCAGCATTTT. J is TRBJ1-5 and V is TRBV29-1; D may be TRBD1 (6 bases). Germline CDR1 and CDR2: SQVTM and ANQGSEA. The CDR3 is 13 amino acids. Trimming pared 7 bases from V and 5 bases from J, leaving 15 bases between.

The chain uses TRBV6-5 and TRBJ1-1; D might be TRBD1 (5 bases). The germline V gene has CDR1 MNHEY and CDR2 SVGAGI. V lost 6 bases to trimming and J lost 1 base, with 15 bases between them. This CDR3 has 15 amino acids. DNA for the CDR3: TGTGCCAGCAGCGATCGGAGGGGTACGAACACTGAAGCTTTCTTT. The encoded protein is CASSDRRGTNTEAFF.

The gene calls are TRBV5-4 and TRBJ2-1; 10 bases align to TRBD1. Trimming at V came to 3 bases and at J to 4 bases, leaving 4 bases not matched to a gene. The CDR3 length is 15 residues. In germline, CDR1 is SGHNT, CDR2 YYREEE (reference sequence). Written as DNA, the CDR3 is TGTGCCAGCAGCTCGGGACAGGGGTCTTACAATGAGCAGTTCTTC. It is translated as CASSSGQGSYNEQFF.

In its sample, this clone was seen a few times. V and J are TRBV27 and TRBJ1-4; 10 nucleotides agree with TRBD1. V was clipped by 6 bases and J by 8 bases; unmatched bases: 12. This CDR3 is built from 16 residues. Germline V gene lookup returns CDR1 MNHEY and CDR2 SMNVEV (reference sequence). CDR3: CASSPSRDRGGEKLFF. The DNA for the CDR3 is TGTGCCAGCAGCCCCTCGCGGGACAGGGGTGGGGAAAAACTGTTTTTT.

This chain uses TRBV7-2 with TRBJ1-1; 9 nucleotides line up with TRBD1. The CDR3 loop spans 17 amino acids. Germline V gene sequence: CDR1 SGHTA, CDR2 FQGNSA. J was trimmed by 0 bases and V by 5 bases; bases with no gene match: 10. The chain's CDR3 is CASSPWGQGGVNTEAFF. DNA of the CDR3: TGTGCCAGCAGCCCCTGGGGACAGGGAGGTGTGAACACTGAAGCTTTCTTT.

The sample holds a few counts of this clone. The J gene is TRBJ1-2, the V gene TRBV3-1 (or the pseudogene TRBV3-2); D gene uncertain. V lost 0 bases to trimming and J lost 5 bases, with 10 bases between them. Germline CDR1 is LGHDT and CDR2 is YNNKEL (reference sequence). CDR3 size: 14 residues. The CDR3 DNA sequence: TGTGCCAGCAGCCAAGATGAGGTCGATTATGGCTACACCTTC. It specifies CASSQDEVDYGYTF.

The CDR3: CASSSLGGQGHNEQFF. Here the CDR3 DNA reads TGTGCCAGCAGCTCCTTAGGGGGACAGGGCCACAATGAGCAGTTCTTC. The chain recombines TRBV7-8 with TRBJ2-1; TRBD1 aligns across 9 bases. The germline V gene has CDR1 SGHVS and CDR2 FQNEAQ. Trimming took 4 bases from V and 5 from J; bases not matched to a gene: 9. There are 16 residues in the CDR3.

The chain employs TRBV13 and TRBJ1-3; D is possibly TRBD1 (6 bases). V shed 5 bases and J shed 7 bases, with 15 bases lying between them. CDR1 and CDR2 from the germline V gene are PRHDT and FYEKMQ (reference sequence). CDR3 length equals 14 residues. The CDR3 sequence: CASSPGDQGNTIYF. The CDR3 region has the DNA TGTGCCAGCAGCCCCGGGGACCAGGGGAACACCATATATTTT.

The chain combines TRBV27 with TRBJ1-4; 12 bases map to TRBD1. CDR3 length: 17 amino acids. The V and J ends lost 5 bases and 11 bases, in that order; junction bases with no gene match: 15. Per the germline V gene, CDR1 is MNHEY and CDR2 is SMNVEV (reference sequence). Written as DNA, the CDR3 is TGTGCCAGCAGTCCATCGTCTCGGGGACAGGGGGCCTGGAAACTGTTTTTT. This sequence encodes CASSPSSRGQGAWKLFF.

The chain combines TRBV5-6 with TRBJ2-2, with D unresolved. The CDR3 loop spans 13 amino acids. V was shortened by 0 bases and J by 2 bases, with 2 bases between the two germline ends. Per germline, CDR1 SGHDT and CDR2 YYEEEE. The CDR3 spells CASSLANTGELFF. The CDR3 DNA reads TGTGCCAGCAGCTTGGCTAACACCGGGGAGCTGTTTTTT.

This chain links TRBV7-9 with TRBJ1-6; 10 bases line up with TRBD1. This CDR3 has 15 amino acids. Germline-derived CDR1 and CDR2 are SEHNR and FQNEAQ (reference sequence). J gave up 5 bases and V 5 bases, and 3 bases lay outside the gene matches. The CDR3 protein is CASSTGTGDNSPLHF. DNA for the CDR3: TGTGCCAGCAGCACCGGGACAGGGGATAATTCACCCCTCCACTTT.

This CDR3 reads CAWGTSSPGADTQYF. In DNA, the CDR3 is TGTGCCTGGGGGACTAGCTCTCCAGGGGCAGATACGCAGTATTTT. V gene TRBV30 combines with J gene TRBJ2-3; 9 bases line up with TRBD2. V trimming: 5 bases; J trimming: 4 bases; junction bases outside the gene matches: 10. CDR1 GTSNPN and CDR2 SVGIG come from the germline V gene (reference sequence). CDR3 length: 15 residues.

The chain uses TRBV6-6 and TRBJ1-2, with 7 bases that match TRBD1. Germline CDR1 is MNHNY and CDR2 is SVGAGI (reference sequence). The junction had 8 bases not matched to a gene; V was cut back by 6 bases and J by 7 bases. This CDR3 contains 13 residues. The CDR3 region has the DNA TGTGCCAGCAGAGACAGGGCCCCGGGTGGCTACACCTTC. Amino acid sequence: CASRDRAPGGYTF.

The rearrangement joins TRBV30 to TRBJ1-5; unclear D gene. The ends were cut back, 3 bases at V and 0 bases at J, with 9 bases in the middle. The CDR3 has 14 amino acids. Germline V gene sequence: CDR1 GTSNPN, CDR2 SVGIG (reference sequence). DNA for the CDR3: TGTGCCTGGAGCCCCGTGTATAGCAATCAGCCCCAGCATTTT. This sequence encodes CAWSPVYSNQPQHF.

In its sample, this clone was seen a few times. The rearrangement uses TRBV15 and TRBJ1-6; the match to TRBD1 covers 7 bases. The V gene end was trimmed by 0 bases and the J gene end by 7 bases; junction bases not matched to a gene: 3. The CDR3 contains 15 residues. Germline CDR1 and CDR2: LNHNV and YYDKDF (reference sequence). This CDR3 reads CATSRDNRGNSPLHF. CDR3 sequence (DNA): TGTGCCACCAGCAGAGATAACAGGGGAAATTCACCCCTCCACTTT.

This clone was found once. J is TRBJ2-5 and V is TRBV18, with 8 bases aligning to TRBD1. The V gene's germline CDR1 is KGHSH and CDR2 LQKENI. This CDR3 is 15 amino acids long. V dropped 0 bases and J dropped 5; count of bases not matched to a gene: 5. CDR3 nucleotide sequence: TGTGCCAGCTCACCACCAGCAGGGGGCTATGAGACCCAGTACTTC. Its translation is CASSPPAGGYETQYF.

The V call is TRBV4-1, the J call TRBJ2-7, with 7 bases lining up with TRBD2. Germline CDR1 MGHRA, CDR2 YSYEKL. This CDR3 contains 14 residues. Trimming took 5 bases from V and 6 from J; bases not matched to a gene: 10. The CDR3 coding sequence is TGCGCCAGCAGCGATACCAGCGGGAAACGCGAGCAGTACTTC. Residues: CASSDTSGKREQYF.